Listed below are T cell receptor beta chains from one sample, sequenced in a study of identical twins. TCRdb re-called the 5' RACE reads with MiXCR, one entry per CDR3 protein. The sample records about 660,000 distinct CDR3 sequences, less than 10% being singletons. These data were also filed under a second study, of yellow fever vaccine responses in identical twins.

The specimen sequenced was PBMCs. The receptors here all came from a woman younger than 35 in good health. The CDR3 runs from the conserved cysteine through the conserved F or W. D genes are given only for firm matches. Part of the rows lack a size; the others show once, few, many or a class for expanded clones.

V: TRBV29-1; size: many; D: NA; J: TRBJ2-5; DNA: TGCAGCGTTGTGGAGGAAGCGGTGTTGTGGATCGAGACCCAGTACTTC; CDR3: CSVVEEAVLWIETQYF
V: TRBV29-1; size: few; D: TRBD1; J: TRBJ2-7; DNA: TGCAGCGTTGAAGCCGGGACAGGCTACGAGCAGTACTTC; CDR3: CSVEAGTGYEQYF
V: TRBV4-3; size: NA; D: TRBD2; J: TRBJ2-2; DNA: TGCGCCAGCAGCCACGCCGGGACTAGCGGGAGTTGGCCCGGGGAGCTGTTTTTT; CDR3: CASSHAGTSGSWPGELFF
V: TRBV25-1; size: few; D: TRBD1; J: TRBJ2-5; DNA: TGTGCCAGCAGTGAATTAGACAGGGAGGAGACCCAGTACTTC; CDR3: CASSELDREETQYF
V: TRBV20-1; size: NA; D: TRBD1; J: TRBJ1-1; DNA: TGCAGTGCTGGGGGTTTTAGGGACAGTGACACTGAAGCTTTCTTT; CDR3: CSAGGFRDSDTEAFF
V: TRBV28; size: few; D: NA; J: TRBJ2-5; DNA: TGTGCCAGCAGGTCCCCAAGGGGGGGCACCCAAGAGACCCAGTACTTC; CDR3: CASRSPRGGTQETQYF
V: TRBV29-1; size: few; D: NA; J: TRBJ2-5; DNA: TGCAGCGTTGAAGATCGGGGGGCCTTGTACCAAGAGACCCAGTACTTC; CDR3: CSVEDRGALYQETQYF
V: TRBV20-1; size: NA; D: NA; J: TRBJ2-2; DNA: TGCAGTGCTAGAGACCCTCGGATGGGGGACACCGGGGAGCTGTTTTTT; CDR3: CSARDPRMGDTGELFF
V: TRBV2; size: many; D: TRBD1; J: TRBJ1-4; DNA: TGTGCCAGCAGCAACAGGGGAGGAGGTGAAAAACTGTTTTTT; CDR3: CASSNRGGGEKLFF
V: TRBV20-1; size: NA; D: NA; J: TRBJ2-7; DNA: TGCAGTGCTAATGTAGGGGGCTCCTACGAGCAGTACTTC; CDR3: CSANVGGSYEQYF
V: TRBV29-1; size: few; D: NA; J: TRBJ2-7; DNA: TGCAGCGTTGAGGAGGGTAACTCCTACGAGCAGTACTTC; CDR3: CSVEEGNSYEQYF
V: TRBV21-1; size: few; D: NA; J: TRBJ2-7; DNA: TGTGCCAGCAGCAACGCCGGGACAGCCTCCTACGAGCAGTACTTC; CDR3: CASSNAGTASYEQYF
V: TRBV2; size: few; D: TRBD2; J: TRBJ2-5; DNA: TGTGCCAGCAGTGACCCTACTAGCGCACTAGAGACCCAGTACTTC; CDR3: CASSDPTSALETQYF
V: TRBV28; size: few; D: NA; J: TRBJ1-1; DNA: TGTGCCAGCAGAGTAGGGCGAACTGAAGCTTTCTTT; CDR3: CASRVGRTEAFF
V: TRBV28; size: few; D: TRBD2; J: TRBJ2-1; DNA: TGTGCCAGCAGCCTACTAGCGACCAATGAGCAGTTCTTC; CDR3: CASSLLATNEQFF
V: TRBV7-2; size: NA; D: TRBD1; J: TRBJ1-1; DNA: TGTGCCAGCAGCTTGCACAGGGGGAGCACTGAAGCTTTCTTT; CDR3: CASSLHRGSTEAFF
V: TRBV12-3/TRBV12-4; size: many; D: NA; J: TRBJ2-3; DNA: TGTGCCAGCAGTTTAAGGGAAGATACGCAGTATTTT; CDR3: CASSLREDTQYF
V: TRBV15; size: NA; D: NA; J: TRBJ2-2; DNA: TGTGCCACCAGCAGATCTTCAGGGGTTAAGACCGGGGAGCTGTTTTTT; CDR3: CATSRSSGVKTGELFF
V: TRBV5-4; size: NA; D: TRBD2; J: TRBJ2-1; DNA: TGTGCCAGCACCAATGGCATAACTAGCGGGGGGTACAATGAGCAGTTCTTC; CDR3: CASTNGITSGGYNEQFF
V: TRBV5-1; size: many; D: NA; J: TRBJ1-3; DNA: TGCGCCAGCAGCTTGGCCGGGAGCTCTGGAAACACCATATATTTT; CDR3: CASSLAGSSGNTIYF
V: TRBV4-1; size: many; D: TRBD2; J: TRBJ2-1; DNA: TGCGCCAGCAGCCAAGAGGTCCTAGCGGACTCCTACAATGAGCAGTTCTTC; CDR3: CASSQEVLADSYNEQFF
V: TRBV9; size: NA; D: TRBD2; J: TRBJ2-1; DNA: TGTGCCAGCAGCGTGGTAGCGGGAGATAGGGAGCAGTTCTTC; CDR3: CASSVVAGDREQFF
V: TRBV29-1; size: few; D: NA; J: TRBJ2-5; DNA: TGCAGCGTTGTGATACTAGACGGTGGGACCCAGTACTTC; CDR3: CSVVILDGGTQYF
V: TRBV4-1; size: many; D: TRBD2; J: TRBJ2-1; DNA: TGCGCCAGCAGCCAAGGGCTAGCGGGAGGGCCCGGGAATGAGCAGTTCTTC; CDR3: CASSQGLAGGPGNEQFF
V: TRBV11-1; size: few; D: TRBD2; J: TRBJ2-7; DNA: TGTGCCAGCAGCACTACACTGGGGACTAGCTGGAAGCGTCCCTACGAGCAGTACTTC; CDR3: CASSTTLGTSWKRPYEQYF
V: TRBV24-1; size: few; D: NA; J: TRBJ1-1; DNA: TGTGCCACCAGTGATTGGAACACTGAAGCTTTCTTT; CDR3: CATSDWNTEAFF